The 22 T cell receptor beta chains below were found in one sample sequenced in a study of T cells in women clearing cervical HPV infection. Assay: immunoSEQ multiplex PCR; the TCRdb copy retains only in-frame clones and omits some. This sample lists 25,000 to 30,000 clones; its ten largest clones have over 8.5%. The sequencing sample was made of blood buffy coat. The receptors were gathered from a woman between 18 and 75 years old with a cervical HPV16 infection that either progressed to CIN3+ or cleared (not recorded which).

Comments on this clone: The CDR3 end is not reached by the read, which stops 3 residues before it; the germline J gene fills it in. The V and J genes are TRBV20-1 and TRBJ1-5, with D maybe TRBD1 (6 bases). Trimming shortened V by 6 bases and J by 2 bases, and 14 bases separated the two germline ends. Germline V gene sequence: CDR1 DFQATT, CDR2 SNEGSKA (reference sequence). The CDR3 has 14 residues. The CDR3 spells CSALRGEGNQPQHF. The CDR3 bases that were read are TGCAGTGCCCTCAGGGGAGAGGGCAATCAGCCC.

The CDR3 protein is CACSKSRLAGSNEQFF. The covered CDR3 bases are TGTGCCTGTAGTAAGAGCCGACTAGCGGGCTCCAATGAG. The gene calls are TRBV30 and TRBJ2-1; 10 bases match TRBD2. The CDR3 end lies 3 residues beyond the end of the read and is filled in from the germline J gene. Germline CDR1 reads GTSNPN; CDR2 reads SVGIG (reference sequence). This CDR3 region has 16 residues. V was clipped by 6 bases and J by 6 bases; unmatched bases: 14.

CDR3 bases read: TGTGCCAGTAGCCTGGGACAGCCTAGCAATCAGCCG. Amino acids: CASSLGQPSNQP. The CDR3 as a whole reads CASSLGQPSNQPQYF. This sequence joins TRBV19 and TRBJ2-3; 7 nucleotides agree with TRBD1. The read halts 3 residues ahead of the CDR3 end, with the missing end drawn from the germline J gene. The CDR3 covers 15 residues. Germline loops: CDR1 LNHDA, CDR2 SQIVND (reference sequence). Combining the CDR3 with reference TRBV19 and TRBJ2-3 gives the whole variable domain DGGITQSPKYLFRKEGQNVTLSCEQNLNHDAMYWYRQDPGQGLRLIYYSQIVNDFQKGDIAEGYSVSREKKESFPLTVTSAQKNPTAFYLCASSLGQPSNQPQYFGPGTRLTVL.

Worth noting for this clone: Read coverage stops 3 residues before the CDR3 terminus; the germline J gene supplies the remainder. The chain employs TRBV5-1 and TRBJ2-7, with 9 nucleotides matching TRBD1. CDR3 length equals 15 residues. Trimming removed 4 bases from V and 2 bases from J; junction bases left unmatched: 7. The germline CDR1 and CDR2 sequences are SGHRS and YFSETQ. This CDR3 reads CASSLSGTGPYEQYF. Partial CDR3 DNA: TGCGCCAGCAGCCTCTCTGGGACAGGGCCCTACGAG.

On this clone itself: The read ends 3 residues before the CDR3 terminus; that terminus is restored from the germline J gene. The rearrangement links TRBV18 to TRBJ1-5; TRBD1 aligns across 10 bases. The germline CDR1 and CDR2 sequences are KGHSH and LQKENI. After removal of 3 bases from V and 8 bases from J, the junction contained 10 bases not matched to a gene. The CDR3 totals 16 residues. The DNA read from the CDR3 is TGTGCCAGCTCACCCACAGGACAGGGGGGATTTGAGCCC. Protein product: CASSPTGQGGFEP. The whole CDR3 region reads CASSPTGQGGFEPQHF. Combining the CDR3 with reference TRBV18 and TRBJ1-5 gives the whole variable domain NAGVMQNPRHLVRRRGQEARLRCSPMKGHSHVYWYRQLPEEGLKFMVYLQKENIIDESGMPKERFSAEFPKEGPSILRIQQVVRGDSAAYFCASSPTGQGGFEPQHFGDGTRLSIL.

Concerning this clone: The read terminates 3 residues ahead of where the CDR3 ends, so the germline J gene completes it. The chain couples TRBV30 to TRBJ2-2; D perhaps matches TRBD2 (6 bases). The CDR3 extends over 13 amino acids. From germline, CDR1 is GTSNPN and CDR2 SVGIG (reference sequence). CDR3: CAWSVLGGKPLFF. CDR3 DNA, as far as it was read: TGTGCCTGGAGTGTACTCGGCGGGAAACCG. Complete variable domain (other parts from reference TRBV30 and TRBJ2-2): SQTIHQWPATLVQPVGSPLSLECTVEGTSNPNLYWYRQAAGRGLQLLFYSVGIGQISSEVPQNLSASRPQDRQFILSSKKLLLSDSGFYLCAWSVLGGKPLFFGEGSRLTVL.

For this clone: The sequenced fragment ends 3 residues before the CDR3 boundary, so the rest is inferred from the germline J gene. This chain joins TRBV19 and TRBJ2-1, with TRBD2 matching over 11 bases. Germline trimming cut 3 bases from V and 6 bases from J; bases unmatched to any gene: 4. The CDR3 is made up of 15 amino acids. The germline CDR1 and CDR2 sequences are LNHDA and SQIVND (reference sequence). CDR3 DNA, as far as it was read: TGTGCCAGTAGTATGGGGACTAGCGGAGTCAATGAG. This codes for CASSMGTSGVNE. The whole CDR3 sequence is CASSMGTSGVNEQFF.

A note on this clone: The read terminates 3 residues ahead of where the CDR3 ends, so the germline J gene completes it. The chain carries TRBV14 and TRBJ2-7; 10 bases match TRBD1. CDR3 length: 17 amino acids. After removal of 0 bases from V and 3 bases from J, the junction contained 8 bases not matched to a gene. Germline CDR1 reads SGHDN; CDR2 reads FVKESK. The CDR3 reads CASSQETWGQGRYEQYF. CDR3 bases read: TGTGCCAGCAGCCAAGAAACGTGGGGACAGGGGCGCTACGAG.

This chain's CDR3 is CASSFDRRDTQYF. CDR3 DNA, as far as it was read: TGTGCCAGCAGCTTCGACAGGAGGGATACG. The chain joins TRBV7-3 to TRBJ2-3; tentatively, D is TRBD1 (6 bases). The read stops 3 residues short of the end of the CDR3; the missing end is completed from the germline J gene. The CDR3 extends over 13 amino acids. V was pared by 3 bases and J by 6 bases, with 10 bases between. The V gene's germline CDR1 is SGHTA and CDR2 FQGTGA.

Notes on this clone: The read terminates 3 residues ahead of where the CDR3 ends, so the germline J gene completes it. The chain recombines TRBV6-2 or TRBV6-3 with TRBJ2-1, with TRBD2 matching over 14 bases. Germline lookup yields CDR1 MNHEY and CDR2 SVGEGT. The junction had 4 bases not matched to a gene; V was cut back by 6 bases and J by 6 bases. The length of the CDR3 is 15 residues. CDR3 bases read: TGTGCCAGCAGCAACGGACTAGCGGGAGGCAATGAG. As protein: CASSNGLAGGNE. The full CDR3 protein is CASSNGLAGGNEQFF.

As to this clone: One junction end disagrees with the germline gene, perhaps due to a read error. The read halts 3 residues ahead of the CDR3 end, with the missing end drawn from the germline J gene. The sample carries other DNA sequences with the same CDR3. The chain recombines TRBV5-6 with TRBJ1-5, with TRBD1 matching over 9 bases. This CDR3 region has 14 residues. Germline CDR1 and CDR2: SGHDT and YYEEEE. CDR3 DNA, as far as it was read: TGTGCCAGCAGCGTAACAGGGGGCAACCAGCCC. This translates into CASSVTGGNQP. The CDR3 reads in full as CASSVTGGNQPQHF.

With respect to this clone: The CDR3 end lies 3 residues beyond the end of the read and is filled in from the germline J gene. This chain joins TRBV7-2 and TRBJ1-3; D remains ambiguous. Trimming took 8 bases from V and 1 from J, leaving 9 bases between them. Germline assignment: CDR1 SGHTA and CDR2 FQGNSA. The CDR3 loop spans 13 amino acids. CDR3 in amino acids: CASRRGSGNTIYF. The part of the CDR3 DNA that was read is TGTGCCAGCCGCCGGGGATCTGGAAACACC.

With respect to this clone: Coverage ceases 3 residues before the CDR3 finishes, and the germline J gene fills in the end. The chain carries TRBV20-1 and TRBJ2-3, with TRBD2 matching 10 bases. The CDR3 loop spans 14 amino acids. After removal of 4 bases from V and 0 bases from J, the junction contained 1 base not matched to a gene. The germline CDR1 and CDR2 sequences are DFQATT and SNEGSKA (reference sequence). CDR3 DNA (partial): TGCAGTGCTATAGCGGGGGGAAGCACAGATACG. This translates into CSAIAGGSTDT. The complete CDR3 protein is CSAIAGGSTDTQYF.

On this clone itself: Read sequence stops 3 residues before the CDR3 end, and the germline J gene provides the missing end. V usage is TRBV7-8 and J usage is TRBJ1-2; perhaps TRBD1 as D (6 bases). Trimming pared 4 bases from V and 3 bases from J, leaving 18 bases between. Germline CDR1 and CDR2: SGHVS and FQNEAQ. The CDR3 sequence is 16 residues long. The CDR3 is CASSWRRTVKDYGYTF. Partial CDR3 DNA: TGTGCCAGCAGCTGGCGGCGGACAGTGAAAGACTATGGC.

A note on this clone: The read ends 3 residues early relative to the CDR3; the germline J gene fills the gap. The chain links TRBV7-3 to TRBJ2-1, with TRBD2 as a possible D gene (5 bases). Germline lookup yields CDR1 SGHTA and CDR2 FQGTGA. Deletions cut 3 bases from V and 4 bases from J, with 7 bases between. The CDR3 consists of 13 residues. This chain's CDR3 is CASSFGLYNEQFF. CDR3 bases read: TGTGCCAGCAGCTTCGGACTGTACAATGAG.

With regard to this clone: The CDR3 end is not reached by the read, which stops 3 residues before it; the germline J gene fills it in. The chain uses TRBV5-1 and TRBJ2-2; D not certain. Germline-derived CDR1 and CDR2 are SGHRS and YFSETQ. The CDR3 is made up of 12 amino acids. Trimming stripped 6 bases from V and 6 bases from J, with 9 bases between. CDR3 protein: CASTVAAGELFF. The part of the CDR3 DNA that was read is TGCGCCAGCACCGTAGCTGCCGGGGAG.

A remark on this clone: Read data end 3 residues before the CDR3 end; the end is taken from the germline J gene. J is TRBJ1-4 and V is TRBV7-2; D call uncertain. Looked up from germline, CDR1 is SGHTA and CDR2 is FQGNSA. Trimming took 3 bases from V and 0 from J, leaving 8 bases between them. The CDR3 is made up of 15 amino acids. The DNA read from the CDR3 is TGTGCCAGCAGCTTTAGTCAGGCAACTAATGAAAAA. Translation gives CASSFSQATNEK. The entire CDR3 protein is CASSFSQATNEKLFF.

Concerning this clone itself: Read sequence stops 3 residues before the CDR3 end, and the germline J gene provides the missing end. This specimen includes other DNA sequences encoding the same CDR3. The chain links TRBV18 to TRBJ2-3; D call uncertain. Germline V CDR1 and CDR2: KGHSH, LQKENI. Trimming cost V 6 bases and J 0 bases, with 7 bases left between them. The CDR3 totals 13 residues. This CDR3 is CASSLLSTDTQYF. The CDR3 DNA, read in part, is TGTGCCAGCTCCCTGCTAAGCACAGATACG.

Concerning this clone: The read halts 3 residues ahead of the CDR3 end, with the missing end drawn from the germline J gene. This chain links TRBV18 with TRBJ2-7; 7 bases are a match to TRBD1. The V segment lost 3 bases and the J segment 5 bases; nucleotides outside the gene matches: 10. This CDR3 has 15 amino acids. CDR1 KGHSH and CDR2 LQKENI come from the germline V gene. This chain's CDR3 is CASSPGDRVVNEQYF. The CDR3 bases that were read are TGTGCCAGCTCACCTGGCGACAGGGTTGTCAACGAG.

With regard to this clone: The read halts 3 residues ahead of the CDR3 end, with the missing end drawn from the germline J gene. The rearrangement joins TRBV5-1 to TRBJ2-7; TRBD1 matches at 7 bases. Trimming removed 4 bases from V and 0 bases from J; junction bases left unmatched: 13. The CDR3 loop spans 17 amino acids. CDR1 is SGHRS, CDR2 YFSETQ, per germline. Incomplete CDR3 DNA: TGCGCCAGCAGCCGGTTATCAGGGGGACAGTCCTCCTACGAG. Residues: CASSRLSGGQSSYE. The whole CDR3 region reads CASSRLSGGQSSYEQYF.

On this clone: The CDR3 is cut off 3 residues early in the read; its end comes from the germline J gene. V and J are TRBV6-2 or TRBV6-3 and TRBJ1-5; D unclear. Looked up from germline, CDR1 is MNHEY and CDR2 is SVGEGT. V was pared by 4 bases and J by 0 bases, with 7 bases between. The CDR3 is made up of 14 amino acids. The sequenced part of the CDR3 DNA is TGTGCCAGCAGTTGGCGGAATAGCAATCAGCCC. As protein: CASSWRNSNQP. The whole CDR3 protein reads CASSWRNSNQPQHF.

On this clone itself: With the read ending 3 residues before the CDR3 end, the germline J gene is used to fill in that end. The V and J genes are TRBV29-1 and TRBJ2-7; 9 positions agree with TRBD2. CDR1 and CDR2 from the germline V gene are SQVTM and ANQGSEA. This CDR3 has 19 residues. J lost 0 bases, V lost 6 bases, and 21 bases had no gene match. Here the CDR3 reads CSVLWVTSGFLPSSYEQYF. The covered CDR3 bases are TGCAGCGTCCTTTGGGTGACTAGCGGTTTCCTACCCAGCTCCTACGAG.